This TCR beta chain was profiled in a study of blood T cell repertoires in COVID-19. For the study at large: Specimens from acute and convalescent COVID-19 originated in the United States, Italy and Spain. The cDNA or gDNA used as material had been derived from T cells, B-cell-depleted T cells, or PBMCs.

The J segment lost 8 bases and the V segment lost 5 bases, leaving 17 bases of the junction unmatched. Germline V gene data show CDR1 as SGHVS and CDR2 as FNYEAQ. CDR3 length: 18 residues. Study processing details: Reference gene primer amplification gave nucleated cell count estimates. The table came from immunoSEQ multiplex PCR; TCRdb's copy has only in-frame clones and leaves some out. The V and J calls and clone size were taken over from that table, and D and trimming were inferred from the DNA. In the table there are some 40,000 clones, more than 80% of which are singletons. The receptor was derived from a man in his fifties or sixties with active or convalescent COVID-19. The sample was peripheral blood. The rearrangement joins TRBV7-6 to TRBJ1-4; TRBD1 matches 10 bases. As DNA, the CDR3 is TGTGCCAGCAGCGTTTACTCCGGGACAGGGGACGGGCGGGAAAAACTGTTTTTT. Its translation: CASSVYSGTGDGREKLFF.